The 12 T cell receptor beta chains listed next were all sequenced from one sample in a study of breast tumors, draining lymph nodes, adjacent tissues. Samples came from axillary lymph nodes draining the breast cancer. TCRdb reprocessed the multiplex PCR reads with MiXCR, giving one entry per CDR3 protein. Counted here are about 170,000 distinct CDR3 sequences, about 33% occurring once; the ten biggest clones make up around 4%. Sequencing was carried out using axillary lymph node tissue. Receptors originate from a female donor with breast cancer. Some clones in this sample may be carry-over from other donors' samples.

The rearrangement links TRBV5-1 to TRBJ1-5; D might be TRBD1 (6 bases). The CDR3 length is 14 residues. Trimming took off 4 bases at V and 11 bases at J, with 19 bases between the two ends. The germline V gene has CDR1 SGHRS and CDR2 YFSETQ. CDR3 sequence (DNA): TGCGCCAGCAGCATCCGGACAGTGCGGGAGACCCAGCATTTT. This encodes CASSIRTVRETQHF.

This clonotype came up many times. The rearrangement uses TRBV5-1 and TRBJ1-6, with D possibly TRBD1 on 5 matching bases. CDR3 length equals 17 residues. Trimming left V 3 bases short and J 0 bases short, with 13 bases between. The germline gives CDR1 SGHRS, CDR2 YFSETQ. CDR3 DNA: TGCGCCAGCAGCTGGATGACCCAGGGCTCCTATAATTCACCCCTCCACTTT. This encodes CASSWMTQGSYNSPLHF.

This clonotype was picked up many times. V usage is TRBV14 and J usage is TRBJ2-2; D remains unclear. V dropped 1 base and J dropped 2 bases, with 11 bases sitting between them. This CDR3 contains 16 residues. The germline gives CDR1 SGHDN, CDR2 FVKESK. Written as DNA, the CDR3 is TGTGCCAGCAGCCAAGCTATCATTCTCAACACCGGGGAGCTGTTTTTT. This translates into CASSQAIILNTGELFF.

The rearrangement links TRBV9 to TRBJ2-2; D is possibly TRBD1 or TRBD2 (5 bases each). V was pared by 3 bases and J by 4 bases, with 13 bases between. The germline V gene encodes CDR1 SGDLS and CDR2 YYNGEE. The CDR3 length is 15 residues. The CDR3 spells CASSAYGTSTGELFF. The CDR3 coding sequence is TGTGCCAGCAGCGCATACGGGACCTCCACCGGGGAGCTGTTTTTT.

On this clonotype itself: Just one base apart from a much larger clone, this may be a read error. The chain employs TRBV6-1 and TRBJ2-7; D gene unclear. CDR3 size: 15 residues. V was clipped by 5 bases and J by 2 bases, with 16 bases between them. CDR1 is MNHNS, CDR2 SASEGT, per germline. The CDR3 loop is CASSRTYDGAYEQYF. CDR3 DNA sequence: TGTGCCAGCAGTCGGACCTACGACGGAGCCTACGAGCAGTACTTC.

As to this clonotype: A single base separates this from a much larger clone, so it may be a read error. J is TRBJ2-5 and V is TRBV6-2 or TRBV6-3; 8 bases map to TRBD1. The J call is uncertain, as TRBJ2-7 better fits the DNA end. Germline values: CDR1 MNHEY, CDR2 SVGEGT. The CDR3 loop spans 16 amino acids. The CDR3 sequence: CASSSSAGDRGYEQYF. CDR3 nucleotide sequence: TGTGCCAGCAGTTCCTCCGCAGGCGACAGGGGCTACGAGCAGTACTTC.

This clonotype has ten or more counts. The chain links TRBV6-1 to TRBJ2-5, with 10 nucleotides matching TRBD2. The CDR3 contains 18 residues. The germline CDR1 and CDR2 sequences are MNHNS and SASEGT. The V and J ends lost 6 bases and 4 bases, in that order; junction bases with no gene match: 17. The CDR3 nucleotides read TGTGCCAGCAGATCATTTAGCGGGGGGTTCGAGTATAGAGAGACCCAGTACTTC. Translation: CASRSFSGGFEYRETQYF.

Ten or more counts support this clonotype. The J gene is TRBJ2-7, the V gene TRBV7-2; maybe TRBD1 (5 bases). Germline V gives CDR1 SGHTA, CDR2 FQGNSA. This CDR3 region has 14 residues. Trimming cost V 1 base and J 1 base, with 8 bases left between them. This chain's CDR3 is CASSLGQLSYEQYF. For the CDR3, the DNA is TGTGCCAGCAGCTTAGGACAGCTTTCCTACGAGCAGTACTTC.

Comments on this clonotype: One junction end disagrees with the germline gene, perhaps due to a read error. The gene calls are TRBV2 and TRBJ1-2; D perhaps matches TRBD1 (6 bases). Germline CDR1 reads SNHLY; CDR2 reads FYNNEI. This CDR3 contains 16 residues. In DNA, the CDR3 is TGCGCCAGCAGTGAAGGGGGGCCTGGGCCTCTCTATGGCTACACCTTC. Translation: CASSEGGPGPLYGYTF.

This clonotype was counted many times. The chain is built from TRBV12-3 or TRBV12-4 and TRBJ1-6; D unclear. The V end was cut by 8 bases, the J end by 0 bases, with 8 bases between. This CDR3 comprises 14 residues. CDR3: CASHGSSYNSPLHF. The CDR3 nucleotides read TGTGCCAGCCATGGGAGCTCCTATAATTCACCCCTCCACTTT.

This clonotype has just one count. Given the absence of the conserved phenylalanine or tryptophan at the CDR3 end, a read error is likely. The DNA is omitted, as the CDR3 cannot be located on it reliably, and the CDR3 follows TCRdb's listing. V gene TRBV19 combines with J gene TRBJ1-3. The germline gives CDR1 LNHDA, CDR2 SQIVND (reference sequence). The CDR3 adds up to 16 amino acids, both ends counted. CDR3 protein: CASSIVPAGPGNTMYS.

The chain has TRBV7-2 and TRBJ1-6; D is uncertain. Germline loops: CDR1 SGHTA, CDR2 FQGNSA. The ends were cut back, 8 bases at V and 5 bases at J, with 16 bases in the middle. This CDR3 spans 15 amino acids. Here the CDR3 DNA reads TGTGCCAGCGGCCCCCGGTCCGGGCATAATTCACCCCTCCACTTT. Translating gives CASGPRSGHNSPLHF.